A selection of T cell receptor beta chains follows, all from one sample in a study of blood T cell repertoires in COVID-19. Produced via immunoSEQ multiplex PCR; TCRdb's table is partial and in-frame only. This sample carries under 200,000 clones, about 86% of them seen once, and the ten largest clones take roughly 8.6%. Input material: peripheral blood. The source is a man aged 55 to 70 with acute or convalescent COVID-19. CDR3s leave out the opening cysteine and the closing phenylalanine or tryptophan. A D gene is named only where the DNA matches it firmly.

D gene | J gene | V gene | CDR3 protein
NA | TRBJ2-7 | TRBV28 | ASSWNRAYEQY
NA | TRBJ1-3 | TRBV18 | ASSPNRDSGNTIY
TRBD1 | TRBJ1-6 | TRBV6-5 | ASRGQLYNSPLH
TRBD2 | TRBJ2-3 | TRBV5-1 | ASSLLLKRGRTSTDTQY
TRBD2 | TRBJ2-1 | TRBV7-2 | ASSFSGRAENEQF
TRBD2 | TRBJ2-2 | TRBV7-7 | ASSLSHSGRTGELF
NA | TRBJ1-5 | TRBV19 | ASSIGQGNQPQH
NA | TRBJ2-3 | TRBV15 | ATSRRRFTDTQY
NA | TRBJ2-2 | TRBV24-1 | ATHGSTGELF
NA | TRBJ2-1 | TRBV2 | ASRGSGGNEQF
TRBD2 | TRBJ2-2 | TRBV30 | AWSLAGTGGELF
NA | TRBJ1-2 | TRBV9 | ASSGGFRGYGYT
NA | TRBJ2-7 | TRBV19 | ASSIQGSYEQY
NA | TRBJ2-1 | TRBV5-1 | ASSTRGYEQF
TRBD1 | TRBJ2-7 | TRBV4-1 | ASSHARQGSYEQY
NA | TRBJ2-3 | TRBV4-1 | ASSQGTRADTQY
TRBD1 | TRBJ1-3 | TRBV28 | ASSFGQGFTIY
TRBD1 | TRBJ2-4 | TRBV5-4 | ASSSTGAENIQY
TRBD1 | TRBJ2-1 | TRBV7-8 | ASSNDRGLDEQF
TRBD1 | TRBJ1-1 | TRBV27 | ASSLSPGGFSEAF
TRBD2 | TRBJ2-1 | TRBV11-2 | ASSADLGLAGEQF
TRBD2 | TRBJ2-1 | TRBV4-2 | ASSQDPSAREIYNEQF
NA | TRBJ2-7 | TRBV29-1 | SVEEVRGDEQY